This TCR beta chain was sequenced for a study of vaccination effects on CD4 cells after COVID-19. Study-wide context: Every participant took two doses of the BNT162b2 or mRNA-1273 vaccine.

This clone was detected only once. Antigen: not known. This CDR3 comprises 17 residues. Germline V CDR1 and CDR2: SGHAT, FQNNGV. Losses at the gene ends were 5 bases for V and 8 bases for J; bases not matched to a gene: 18. Within the ViraFEST assay, antigen-specific CD4+ T cells underwent expansion with viral peptide pools prior to sequencing. A 10-day culture period preceded the isolation of CD4+ T cells. Convalescent patients had PCR-confirmed SARS-CoV-2 infection between March and December 2020. PBMC were cultured at approximately 2 million per well with 9.5 to 10 IU/ml IL-2 and 10 ug/ml peptides. Here immunoSEQ multiplex PCR was the method, and the copy in TCRdb shows in-frame clones only, minus some. The sample yields around 30,000 clones, about three quarters seen once. Whole-study results and caveats: The study had few convalescent patients and no early post-infection timepoints.

Sequencing was performed on CD4+ T cells from PBMCs cultured with HCoV-NL63 spike peptides, taken before COVID-19 vaccination. The chain carries TRBV11-2 and TRBJ2-1; 7 nucleotides line up with TRBD2. This sequence was found in a human donor who had a prior SARS-CoV-2 infection. CDR3 loop: CASSAFRSSGTLDEQFF. CDR3 DNA: TGTGCCAGCAGCGCCTTCAGGTCAAGCGGGACGCTGGATGAGCAGTTCTTC.